This TCR beta chain was recorded in a study of T cells in Graves' hyperthyroidism and ophthalmopathy. This clonotype was seen ten or more times. The antigen remains undetermined. RNA transcripts served as the template for amplifying TCR beta CDR3 regions. When the TCR CDR3 underwent first-round RT-PCR, the HTBI primer set was used. MiXCR, run by TCRdb on the multiplex PCR reads, gives a single entry per CDR3 protein. This sample has around 440,000 distinct CDR3 sequences, with approximately 14% found just once. Study-wide points: Most thyroid clonotypes with frequency above 0.001 were detected in blood.

Exclusion of patients followed from uncontrolled infection, other autoimmune disease, pregnancy or lactation. 9.5 to 10 ml fresh peripheral blood yielded the PBMCs. The sequence was collected from a young woman with Graves' hyperthyroidism. Sequenced: blood.

The CDR3 DNA is TGTGCCAGCAGCATCGGACAGGGGGCAGATACGCAGTATTTT. It specifies CASSIGQGADTQYF. This chain joins TRBV7-3 and TRBJ2-3, with 10 positions matching TRBD1. The V segment lost 5 bases and the J segment 4 bases; nucleotides outside the gene matches: 3. Germline V gives CDR1 SGHTA, CDR2 FQGTGA. The CDR3 is made up of 14 amino acids.